The 28 T cell receptor beta chains presented below share a single source sample, sequenced in a study of blood T cell repertoires in COVID-19. The table came from immunoSEQ multiplex PCR; TCRdb's copy has only in-frame clones and leaves some out. The sample shows 20,000 to 25,000 clones, about 91% of them seen only once. The sequenced material came from peripheral blood. These receptors were obtained from a woman aged 70 to 79 with active COVID-19.

Comment on this clone: The same CDR3 is also encoded by other DNA sequences in this sample. The chain is built from TRBV18 and TRBJ2-1; TRBD2 matches at 15 bases. Unmatched junction bases numbered 0, after V lost 3 bases and J lost 6 bases. The CDR3 is made up of 15 amino acids. Germline-derived CDR1 and CDR2 are KGHSH and LQKENI. The CDR3 nucleotides read TGTGCCAGCTCACCGGGACTAGCGGGAGGCAATGAGCAGTTCTTC. As protein: CASSPGLAGGNEQFF.

The chain is built from TRBV7-9 and TRBJ2-3; 9 bases fit TRBD2. The CDR3 loop spans 16 amino acids. The germline CDR1 and CDR2 sequences are SEHNR and FQNEAQ (reference sequence). V shed 3 bases and J 2 bases; nucleotides not matched to a gene: 6. The CDR3 DNA follows: TGTGCCAGCAGCTTGGCGGGAGGGTCCACCACAGATACGCAGTATTTT. It yields the protein CASSLAGGSTTDTQYF.

This clone was seen a single time. The chain carries TRBV3-1 (or the pseudogene TRBV3-2) and TRBJ1-2; no firm D call. The length of the CDR3 is 13 residues. V lost 3 bases to trimming and J lost 3 bases, with 8 bases between them. Germline assignment: CDR1 LGHDT and CDR2 YNNKEL (reference sequence). The CDR3 coding sequence is TGTGCCAGCAGCCATCAAATTTACTATGGCTACACCTTC. Its translation: CASSHQIYYGYTF.

The V gene is TRBV30, the J gene TRBJ1-2, with 9 bases identical to TRBD1. Germline V lookup: CDR1 GTSNPN, CDR2 SVGIG (reference sequence). Germline trimming cut 3 bases from V and 8 bases from J; bases unmatched to any gene: 7. The CDR3 runs to 13 residues. This chain's CDR3 is CAWSHGQGQGYTF. CDR3 nucleotide sequence: TGTGCCTGGAGCCACGGACAGGGGCAGGGCTACACCTTC.

This chain links TRBV15 with TRBJ2-5; 7 nucleotides match TRBD2. The CDR3 is 17 amino acids. Germline V gene sequence: CDR1 LNHNV, CDR2 YYDKDF (reference sequence). V dropped 1 base and J dropped 3; count of bases not matched to a gene: 11. The CDR3 DNA reads as TGTGCCACCAGCAGAGGTCCCTCCGGGAGCGGGGAAGAGACCCAGTACTTC. The encoded protein is CATSRGPSGSGEETQYF.

The J gene is TRBJ2-7, the V gene TRBV29-1; 7 bases are shared with TRBD1. Germline-derived CDR1 and CDR2 are SQVTM and ANQGSEA. This CDR3 spans 16 amino acids. After removal of 1 base from V and 2 bases from J, the junction contained 11 bases not matched to a gene. The CDR3 protein is CSVEGHRDSEAYEQYF. CDR3 DNA sequence: TGCAGCGTTGAAGGCCACCGGGACAGTGAAGCCTACGAGCAGTACTTC.

The CDR3 nucleotides read TGTGCCAGCAGCCAAGATACGGGTGAAGATCAGCCCCAGCATTTT. This codes for CASSQDTGEDQPQHF. The rearrangement links TRBV3-1 (or the pseudogene TRBV3-2) to TRBJ1-5; the D is unclear. V was trimmed by 0 bases and J by 5 bases, leaving 11 bases between them. The CDR3 has 15 amino acids. Germline CDR1 and CDR2: LGHDT and YNNKEL (reference sequence).

The gene calls are TRBV25-1 and TRBJ2-7; 7 nucleotides line up with TRBD1. V dropped 3 bases and J dropped 11; count of bases not matched to a gene: 10. There are 13 residues in the CDR3. CDR1 and CDR2 (germline): MGHDK, SYGVNS. The CDR3 loop reads CASSDNFGQAEYF. The CDR3, as DNA: TGTGCCAGCAGTGACAATTTCGGACAGGCCGAGTACTTC.

The V call is TRBV28, the J call TRBJ2-3, with 9 bases lining up with TRBD2. Germline trimming cut 6 bases from V and 5 bases from J; bases unmatched to any gene: 15. Germline CDR1 reads MDHEN; CDR2 reads SYDVKM. The CDR3 runs to 17 residues. CDR3 amino acids: CASSANLIAGAGDTQYF. In nucleotides, the CDR3 is TGTGCCAGCAGCGCCAACCTCATAGCGGGAGCGGGAGATACGCAGTATTTT.

The chain has TRBV7-8 and TRBJ2-3; D gene unclear. This CDR3 spans 17 amino acids. Trimming left V 0 bases short and J 2 bases short, with 15 bases between. Germline assignment: CDR1 SGHVS and CDR2 FQNEAQ. The DNA for the CDR3 is TGTGCCAGCAGCTTAGCTGAATTCTATGAAAACACAGATACGCAGTATTTT. Amino acids: CASSLAEFYENTDTQYF.

This chain joins TRBV7-9 and TRBJ2-1, with a possible D match to TRBD2 (6 bases). The CDR3 is 13 residues long. Deletions cut 4 bases from V and 9 bases from J, with 13 bases between. Germline V gene data show CDR1 as SEHNR and CDR2 as FQNEAQ (reference sequence). The CDR3 loop reads CASSYLSGAEQFF. As DNA, the CDR3 is TGTGCCAGCAGCTACCTCTCGGGAGCTGAGCAGTTCTTC. The full variable domain, with the rest looked up from reference TRBV7-9 and TRBJ2-1, is DTGVSQNPRHKITKRGQNVTFRCDPISEHNRLYWYRQTLGQGPEFLTYFQNEAQLEKSRLLSDRFSAERPKGSFSTLEIQRTEQGDSAMYLCASSYLSGAEQFFGPGTRLTVL.

The CDR3 here is CASRVGLAGTGELFF. In DNA form, the CDR3 reads TGTGCCAGCAGGGTGGGACTAGCGGGTACTGGGGAGCTGTTTTTT. V and J are TRBV28 and TRBJ2-2, with 12 bases aligning to TRBD2. The CDR3 length is 15 residues. The germline V gene has CDR1 MDHEN and CDR2 SYDVKM. V shed 6 bases and J 8 bases; nucleotides not matched to a gene: 7.

This sequence joins TRBV29-1 and TRBJ1-2; D ambiguous. This CDR3 contains 10 residues. Deletions cut 3 bases from V and 5 bases from J, with 4 bases between. CDR1 SQVTM and CDR2 ANQGSEA come from the germline V gene. CDR3 loop: CSVDSYGYTF. In DNA, the CDR3 is TGCAGCGTTGACAGTTATGGCTACACCTTC.

J is TRBJ2-2 and V is TRBV6-5, with a weak D call TRBD1 (6 bases). The CDR3 totals 14 residues. CDR1 MNHEY and CDR2 SVGAGI come from the germline V gene. V was shortened by 11 bases and J by 3 bases, with 16 bases between the two germline ends. CDR3 residues: CAHRQGWYTGELFF. The CDR3 DNA sequence: TGTGCCCACCGGCAGGGGTGGTACACCGGGGAGCTGTTTTTT.

V usage is TRBV27 and J usage is TRBJ2-1, with 7 nucleotides matching TRBD1. V trimming: 6 bases; J trimming: 0 bases; junction bases outside the gene matches: 5. Germline CDR1 MNHEY, CDR2 SMNVEV (reference sequence). The CDR3 contains 15 residues. CDR3 amino acids: CASRLDRTSYNEQFF. The CDR3 DNA sequence: TGTGCCAGCAGACTGGACAGGACCTCCTACAATGAGCAGTTCTTC.

This chain uses TRBV4-1 with TRBJ1-1; a weak D match, TRBD1 (6 bases). V lost 4 bases to trimming and J lost 4 bases, with 13 bases between them. The CDR3 totals 14 residues. CDR1 is MGHRA, CDR2 YSYEKL, per germline. The DNA for the CDR3 is TGCGCCAGCAGCCCGGGACAATTATTCACTGAAGCTTTCTTT. This encodes CASSPGQLFTEAFF.

This chain joins TRBV5-1 and TRBJ2-7, with 8 nucleotides matching TRBD2. Germline values: CDR1 SGHRS, CDR2 YFSETQ. The CDR3 has 15 amino acids. Trimming cost V 4 bases and J 4 bases; bases outside gene matches: 10. The CDR3 loop reads CASSPLSGNGYEQYF. The CDR3 DNA follows: TGCGCCAGCAGCCCCCTTAGCGGGAATGGATACGAGCAGTACTTC.

This rearrangement joins TRBV20-1 to TRBJ2-7, with D perhaps TRBD2 (7 bases). The germline V gene has CDR1 DFQATT and CDR2 SNEGSKA (reference sequence). This CDR3 region has 14 residues. Between the trimmed V and J ends, which lost 3 bases and 4 bases, there was a span of 16 bases. DNA for the CDR3: TGCAGTGCTAGTATCAGGGGAGGGGGTTACGAGCAGTACTTC. Translating it yields CSASIRGGGYEQYF.

This clone has only one observation. The DNA of the CDR3 is TGTGCCAGCAGCTCCGAAGAGACCCAGTACTTC. Amino acid sequence: CASSSEETQYF. The V call is TRBV7-8, the J call TRBJ2-5; D remains ambiguous. Deletions cut 4 bases from V and 3 bases from J, with 3 bases between. Germline V CDR1 and CDR2: SGHVS, FQNEAQ. CDR3 length: 11 residues.

V is TRBV29-1 and J is TRBJ2-2, with 9 bases that match TRBD1. The CDR3 spans 13 residues. Germline trimming cut 6 bases from V and 7 bases from J; bases unmatched to any gene: 6. The germline CDR1 and CDR2 sequences are SQVTM and ANQGSEA. CDR3 bases: TGCAGCGTCCGGACAGGGGACGGCGGGGAGCTGTTTTTT. Translating gives CSVRTGDGGELFF.

This chain uses TRBV3-1 (or the pseudogene TRBV3-2) with TRBJ2-5; TRBD2 matches at 9 bases. The CDR3 loop spans 13 amino acids. The ends lost 3 bases at V and 5 bases at J; junction bases unmatched: 1. Germline loops: CDR1 LGHDT, CDR2 YNNKEL (reference sequence). DNA of the CDR3: TGTGCCAGCAGCCACAGCGGGGGGGAGACCCAGTACTTC. Protein: CASSHSGGETQYF.

The chain has TRBV30 and TRBJ2-2; D unresolved. Germline assignment: CDR1 GTSNPN and CDR2 SVGIG (reference sequence). The V end was cut by 2 bases, the J end by 1 base, with 5 bases between. This CDR3 comprises 13 residues. The CDR3 protein is CAWSSGNTGELFF. In DNA form, the CDR3 reads TGTGCCTGGAGTTCGGGGAACACCGGGGAGCTGTTTTTT.

This chain joins TRBV6-2 or TRBV6-3 and TRBJ2-1, with TRBD2 identical over 8 bases. Germline V gene lookup returns CDR1 MNHEY and CDR2 SVGEGT. The CDR3 runs 13 residues. Losses at the gene ends were 5 bases for V and 3 bases for J; bases not matched to a gene: 0. This chain's CDR3 is CASSGTSYNEQFF. The DNA for the CDR3 is TGTGCCAGCAGTGGGACTAGCTACAATGAGCAGTTCTTC.

Here the CDR3 DNA reads TGCGCCAGCAGCCAAGGACAGGGGATCGCCTACGAGCAGTACTTC. It codes for CASSQGQGIAYEQYF. The chain is built from TRBV4-1 and TRBJ2-7; 8 bases agree with TRBD1. With 1 base clipped from V and 2 bases from J, the junction kept 4 bases outside the gene matches. The V gene's germline CDR1 is MGHRA and CDR2 YSYEKL. The CDR3 is 15 amino acids.

V usage is TRBV5-1 and J usage is TRBJ1-1; 8 bases align to TRBD1. V was clipped by 4 bases and J by 5 bases; unmatched bases: 4. The length of the CDR3 is 13 residues. The germline gives CDR1 SGHRS, CDR2 YFSETQ. The CDR3 region is CASSPDRVTEAFF. The CDR3 nucleotides read TGCGCCAGCAGCCCGGACAGGGTAACTGAAGCTTTCTTT. The variable domain in full, completed from reference TRBV5-1 and TRBJ1-1, reads KAGVTQTPRYLIKTRGQQVTLSCSPISGHRSVSWYQQTPGQGLQFLFEYFSETQRNKGNFPGRFSGRQFSNSRSEMNVSTLELGDSALYLCASSPDRVTEAFFGQGTRLTVV.

The rearrangement uses TRBV10-3 and TRBJ1-2, with TRBD1 matching 10 bases. CDR3 length equals 15 residues. V shed 0 bases, J shed 6 bases, and the junction held 4 bases outside the gene matches. Germline V gene lookup returns CDR1 ENHRY and CDR2 SYGVKD. CDR3: CAISESDRGQNGYTF. The CDR3 region has the DNA TGTGCCATCAGTGAGTCTGACAGGGGGCAAAATGGCTACACCTTC.

This rearrangement joins TRBV27 to TRBJ1-5; TRBD1 is a possible D gene (5 bases). V was pared by 5 bases and J by 6 bases, with 20 bases between. The length of the CDR3 is 16 residues. Germline values: CDR1 MNHEY, CDR2 SMNVEV (reference sequence). CDR3 nucleotide sequence: TGTGCCAGCAGTCCGACCCGTCGGGGGGTGGGTCAGCCCCAGCATTTT. This encodes CASSPTRRGVGQPQHF.

The chain joins TRBV9 to TRBJ2-1, with a possible D match to TRBD1 (6 bases). Between the trimmed V and J ends, which lost 0 bases and 0 bases, there was a span of 19 bases. The CDR3 contains 19 residues. Germline CDR1 is SGDLS and CDR2 is YYNGEE. CDR3 nucleotides: TGTGCCAGCAGCGTAGCCGGGACATATCAGTTGAGCTCCTACAATGAGCAGTTCTTC. It yields the protein CASSVAGTYQLSSYNEQFF.